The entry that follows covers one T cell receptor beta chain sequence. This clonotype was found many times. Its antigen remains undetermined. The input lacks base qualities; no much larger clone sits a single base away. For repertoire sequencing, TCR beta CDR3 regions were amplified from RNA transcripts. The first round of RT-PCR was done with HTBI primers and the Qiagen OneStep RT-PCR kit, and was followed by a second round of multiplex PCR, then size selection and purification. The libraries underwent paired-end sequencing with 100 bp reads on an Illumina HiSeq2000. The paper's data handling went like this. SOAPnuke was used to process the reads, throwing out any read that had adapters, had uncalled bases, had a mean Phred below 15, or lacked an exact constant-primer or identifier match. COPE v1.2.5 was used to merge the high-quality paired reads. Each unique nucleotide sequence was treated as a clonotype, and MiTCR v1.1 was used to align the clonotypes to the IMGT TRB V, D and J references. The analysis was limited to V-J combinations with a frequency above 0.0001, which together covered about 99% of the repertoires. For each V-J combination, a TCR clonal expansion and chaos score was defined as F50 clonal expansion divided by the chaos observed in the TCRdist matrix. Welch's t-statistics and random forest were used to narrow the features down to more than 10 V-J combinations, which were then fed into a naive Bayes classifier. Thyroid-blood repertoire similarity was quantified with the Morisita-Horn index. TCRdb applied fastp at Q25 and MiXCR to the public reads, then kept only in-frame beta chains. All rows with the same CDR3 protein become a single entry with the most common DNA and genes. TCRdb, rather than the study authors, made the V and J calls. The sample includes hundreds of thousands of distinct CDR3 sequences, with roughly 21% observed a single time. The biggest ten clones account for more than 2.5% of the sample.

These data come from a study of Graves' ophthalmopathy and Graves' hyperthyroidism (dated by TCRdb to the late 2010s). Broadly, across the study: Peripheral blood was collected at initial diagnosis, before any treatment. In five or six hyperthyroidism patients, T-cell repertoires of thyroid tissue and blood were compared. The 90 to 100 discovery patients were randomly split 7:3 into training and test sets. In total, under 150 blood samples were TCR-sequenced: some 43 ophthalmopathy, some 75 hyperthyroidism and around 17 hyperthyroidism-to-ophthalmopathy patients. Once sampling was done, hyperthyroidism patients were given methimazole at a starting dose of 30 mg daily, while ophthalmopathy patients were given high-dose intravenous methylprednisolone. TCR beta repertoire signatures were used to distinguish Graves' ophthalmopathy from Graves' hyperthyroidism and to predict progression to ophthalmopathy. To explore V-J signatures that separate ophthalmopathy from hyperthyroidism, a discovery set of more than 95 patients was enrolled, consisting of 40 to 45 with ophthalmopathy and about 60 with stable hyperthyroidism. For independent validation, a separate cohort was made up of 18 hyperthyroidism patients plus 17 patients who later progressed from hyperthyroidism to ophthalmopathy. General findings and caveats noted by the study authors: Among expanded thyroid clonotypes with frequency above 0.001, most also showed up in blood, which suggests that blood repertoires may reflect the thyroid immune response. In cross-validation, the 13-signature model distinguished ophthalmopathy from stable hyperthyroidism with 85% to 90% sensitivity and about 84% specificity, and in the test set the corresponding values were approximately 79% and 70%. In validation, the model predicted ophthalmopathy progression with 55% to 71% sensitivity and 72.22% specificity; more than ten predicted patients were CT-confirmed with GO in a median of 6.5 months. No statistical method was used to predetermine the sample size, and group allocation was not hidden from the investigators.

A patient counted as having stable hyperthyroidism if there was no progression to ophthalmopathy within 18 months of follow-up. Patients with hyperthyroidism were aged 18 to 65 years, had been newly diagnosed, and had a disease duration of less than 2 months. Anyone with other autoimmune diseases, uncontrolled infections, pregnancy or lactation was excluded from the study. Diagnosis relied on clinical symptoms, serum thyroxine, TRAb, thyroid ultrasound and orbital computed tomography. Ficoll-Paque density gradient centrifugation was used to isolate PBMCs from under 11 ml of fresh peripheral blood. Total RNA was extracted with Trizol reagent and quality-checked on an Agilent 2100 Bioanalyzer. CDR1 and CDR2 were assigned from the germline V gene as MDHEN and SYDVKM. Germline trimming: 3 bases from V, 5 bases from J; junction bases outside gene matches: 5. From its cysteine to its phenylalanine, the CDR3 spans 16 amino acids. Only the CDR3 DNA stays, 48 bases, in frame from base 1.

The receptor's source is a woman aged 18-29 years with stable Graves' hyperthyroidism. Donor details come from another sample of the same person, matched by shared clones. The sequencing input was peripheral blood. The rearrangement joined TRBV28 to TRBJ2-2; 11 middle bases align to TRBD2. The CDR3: CASSLSLAGGTGELFF. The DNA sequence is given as TGTGCCAGCAGTTTGAGTCTAGCGGGAGGAACCGGGGAGCTGTTTTTT.